This TCR beta chain came from a study of vaccination and CD4 T cells after COVID-19. On the study more broadly: Post-vaccination samples were procured at a median of roughly 70 days following dose two (range 14 to 241). Stimulation used overlapping spike peptides from SARS-CoV-2, HCoV-NL63, HCoV-OC43 and HCoV-229E.

The length of the CDR3 is 14 residues. V shed 2 bases and J shed 4 bases, with 8 bases lying between them. CDR1 is MNHNS and CDR2 is SASEGT in the germline V gene. Study-level points and caveats: Spike mono-reactive clones accounted for 304 of the 307 vaccine-specific clones found in convalescent patients.

The Oncomine TCR Beta short-read assay was what sequenced the DNA obtained from cultured CD4+ T cells. TCRdb passed the PCR reads through MiXCR, listing each CDR3 protein once. The table has about 9,100 distinct CDR3 sequences, roughly 73% seen once. Regarding this clonotype: Its antigen is not known.

Indicated treatment: approximately 9-day PBMC culture with coronavirus spike peptide pools or control peptides (ViraFEST assay). This chain connects TRBV6-1 to TRBJ1-4, with no clear D. Material: CD4+ T cells from blood, cultured in vitro. The clonotype comes from a human donor who had recovered from COVID-19. In DNA, the CDR3 is TGTGCCAGCAGTGAATCGCGGGTTAATGAAAAACTGTTTTTT. Amino acids: CASSESRVNEKLFF.